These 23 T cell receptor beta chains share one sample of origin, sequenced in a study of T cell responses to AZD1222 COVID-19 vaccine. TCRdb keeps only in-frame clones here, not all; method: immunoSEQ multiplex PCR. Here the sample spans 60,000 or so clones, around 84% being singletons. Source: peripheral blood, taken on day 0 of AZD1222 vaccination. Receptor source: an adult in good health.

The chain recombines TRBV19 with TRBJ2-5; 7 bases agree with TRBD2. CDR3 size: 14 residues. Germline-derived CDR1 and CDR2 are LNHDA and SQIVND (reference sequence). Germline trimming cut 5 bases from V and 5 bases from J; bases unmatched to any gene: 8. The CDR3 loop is CASSLGLVRETQYF. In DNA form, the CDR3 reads TGTGCCAGTAGTTTAGGACTAGTCCGGGAGACCCAGTACTTC.

The CDR3: CASSLDKNTEAFF. CDR3 DNA sequence: TGTGCCAGCAGCCTGGACAAGAACACTGAAGCTTTCTTT. The chain has TRBV7-2 and TRBJ1-1; D possibly corresponds to TRBD1 (5 bases). This CDR3 is built from 13 residues. Trimming removed 5 bases at V and 1 base at J, with 8 bases between. Germline-derived CDR1 and CDR2 are SGHTA and FQGNSA.

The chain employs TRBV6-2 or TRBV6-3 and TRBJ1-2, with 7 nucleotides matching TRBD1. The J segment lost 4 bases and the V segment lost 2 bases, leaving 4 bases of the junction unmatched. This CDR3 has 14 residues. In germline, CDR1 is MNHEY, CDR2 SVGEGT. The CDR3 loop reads CASSYGGGIYGYTF. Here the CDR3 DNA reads TGTGCCAGCAGTTACGGAGGGGGCATCTATGGCTACACCTTC.

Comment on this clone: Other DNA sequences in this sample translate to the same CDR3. The CDR3 region has the DNA TGCGCCAGCAGCTTGGGGGACACTGAAGCTTTCTTT. As protein: CASSLGDTEAFF. The chain joins TRBV5-1 to TRBJ1-1; D gene ambiguous. Trimming left V 0 bases short and J 3 bases short, with 3 bases between. Germline V CDR1 and CDR2: SGHRS, YFSETQ. This CDR3 contains 12 residues.

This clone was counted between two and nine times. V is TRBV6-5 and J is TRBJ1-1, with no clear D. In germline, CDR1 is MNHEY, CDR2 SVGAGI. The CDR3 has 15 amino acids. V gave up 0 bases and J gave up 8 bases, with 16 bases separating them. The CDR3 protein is CASSYSFRPNAEAFF. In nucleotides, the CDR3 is TGTGCCAGCAGTTACTCATTCCGGCCGAACGCCGAAGCTTTCTTT.

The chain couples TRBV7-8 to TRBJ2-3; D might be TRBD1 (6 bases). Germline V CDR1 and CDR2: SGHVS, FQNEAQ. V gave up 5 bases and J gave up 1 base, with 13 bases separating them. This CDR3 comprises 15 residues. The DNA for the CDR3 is TGTGCCAGCAGCCGCTGGGGGCAGGGCACAGATACGCAGTATTTT. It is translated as CASSRWGQGTDTQYF.

The CDR3 is CASSAPRAEAFF. Written as DNA, the CDR3 is TGTGCCAGCAGTGCCCCCCGGGCTGAAGCTTTCTTT. This chain connects TRBV12-3 or TRBV12-4 to TRBJ1-1; no reliable D call. Trimming took off 5 bases at V and 6 bases at J, with 10 bases between the two ends. This CDR3 is 12 amino acids long.

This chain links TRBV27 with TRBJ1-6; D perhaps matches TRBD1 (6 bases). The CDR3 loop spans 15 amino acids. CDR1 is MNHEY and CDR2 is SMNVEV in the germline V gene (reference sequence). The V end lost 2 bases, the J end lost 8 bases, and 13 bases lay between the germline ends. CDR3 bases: TGTGCCAGCAGTTTAGGTTGGGGGGCACATTCACCCCTCCACTTT. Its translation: CASSLGWGAHSPLHF.

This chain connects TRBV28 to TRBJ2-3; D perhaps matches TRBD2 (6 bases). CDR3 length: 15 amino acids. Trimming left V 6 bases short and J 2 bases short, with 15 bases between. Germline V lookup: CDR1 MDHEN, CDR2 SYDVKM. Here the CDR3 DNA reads TGTGCCAGCAGCCTGAGGTGGGGACTCACAGATACGCAGTATTTT. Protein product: CASSLRWGLTDTQYF.

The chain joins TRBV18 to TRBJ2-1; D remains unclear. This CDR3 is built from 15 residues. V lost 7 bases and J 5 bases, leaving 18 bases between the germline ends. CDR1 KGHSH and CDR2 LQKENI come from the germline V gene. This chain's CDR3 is CASLPSRRFDNEQFF. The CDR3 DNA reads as TGTGCCAGCTTACCCTCCCGGCGTTTTGACAATGAGCAGTTCTTC. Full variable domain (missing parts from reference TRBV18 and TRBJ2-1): NAGVMQNPRHLVRRRGQEARLRCSPMKGHSHVYWYRQLPEEGLKFMVYLQKENIIDESGMPKERFSAEFPKEGPSILRIQQVVRGDSAAYFCASLPSRRFDNEQFFGPGTRLTVL.

CDR3 coding DNA: TGTGCCACCAGTGATCCGCGGGGGGCGAAAAGGCAAGAGACCCAGTACTTC. Amino acid sequence: CATSDPRGAKRQETQYF. This chain joins TRBV24-1 and TRBJ2-5, with 8 positions matching TRBD2. Trimming cost V 3 bases and J 2 bases; bases outside gene matches: 10. The CDR3 totals 17 residues. Per the germline V gene, CDR1 is KGHDR and CDR2 is SFDVKD.

CDR3 protein: CASSQIQTEEKLFF. The CDR3 coding sequence is TGTGCCAGCAGCCAAATACAAACAGAGGAAAAACTGTTTTTT. The chain combines TRBV14 with TRBJ1-4; D uncertain. Per germline, CDR1 SGHDN and CDR2 FVKESK. Trimming took 2 bases from V and 8 from J, leaving 12 bases between them. This CDR3 is 14 amino acids long.

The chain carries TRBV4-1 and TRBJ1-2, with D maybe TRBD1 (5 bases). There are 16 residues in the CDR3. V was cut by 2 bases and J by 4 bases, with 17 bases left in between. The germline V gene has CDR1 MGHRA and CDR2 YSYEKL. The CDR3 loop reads CASSQLSGTETYGYTF. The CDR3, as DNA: TGCGCCAGCAGCCAATTATCCGGGACCGAGACCTATGGCTACACCTTC.

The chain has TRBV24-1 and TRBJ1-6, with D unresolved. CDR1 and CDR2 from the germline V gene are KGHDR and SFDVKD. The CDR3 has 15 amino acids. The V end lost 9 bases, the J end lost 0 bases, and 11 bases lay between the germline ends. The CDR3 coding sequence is TGTGCCACCCCCGGAAGGAGCTCCTATAATTCACCCCTCCACTTT. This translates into CATPGRSSYNSPLHF.

CDR3 amino acids: CAISRNLQEGHGYTF. CDR3 sequence (DNA): TGTGCCATCAGCCGAAATCTCCAGGAGGGGCATGGCTACACCTTC. The chain recombines TRBV10-3 with TRBJ1-2; possible D gene TRBD1, 5 bases. The CDR3 runs to 15 residues. The germline V and J ends were trimmed by 6 bases and 6 bases, with 20 bases remaining between them. Germline lookup yields CDR1 ENHRY and CDR2 SYGVKD.

This CDR3 is CASSPGQLYEQYF. CDR3 nucleotide sequence: TGTGCCAGCAGCCCGGGACAGCTTTACGAGCAGTACTTC. This chain links TRBV12-3 or TRBV12-4 with TRBJ2-7; 7 positions agree with TRBD1. The CDR3 runs to 13 residues. Trimming at V came to 6 bases and at J to 4 bases, leaving 6 bases not matched to a gene.

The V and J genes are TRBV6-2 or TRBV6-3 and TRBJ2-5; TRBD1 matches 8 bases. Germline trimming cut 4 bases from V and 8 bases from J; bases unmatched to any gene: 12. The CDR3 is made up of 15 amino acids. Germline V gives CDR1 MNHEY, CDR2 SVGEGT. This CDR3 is CASSFLDREVDTQYF. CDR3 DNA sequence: TGTGCCAGCAGTTTTCTGGACAGGGAGGTTGACACCCAGTACTTC.

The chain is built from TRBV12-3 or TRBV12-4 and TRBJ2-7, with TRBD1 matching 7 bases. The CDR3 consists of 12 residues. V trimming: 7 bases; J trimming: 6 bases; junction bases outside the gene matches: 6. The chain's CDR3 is CASTMTGSEQYF. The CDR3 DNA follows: TGTGCCAGCACCATGACAGGGAGCGAGCAGTACTTC.

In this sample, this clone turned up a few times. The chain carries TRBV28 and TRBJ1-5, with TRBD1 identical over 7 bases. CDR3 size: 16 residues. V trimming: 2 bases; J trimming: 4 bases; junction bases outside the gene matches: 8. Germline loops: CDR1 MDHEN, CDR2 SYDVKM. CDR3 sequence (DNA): TGTGCCAGCAGTTTAACCTCCGGGACAGATAATCAGCCCCAGCATTTT. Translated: CASSLTSGTDNQPQHF. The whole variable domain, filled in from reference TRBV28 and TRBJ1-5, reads DVKVTQSSRYLVKRTGEKVFLECVQDMDHENMFWYRQDPGLGLRLIYFSYDVKMKEKGDIPEGYSVSREKKERFSLILESASTNQTSMYLCASSLTSGTDNQPQHFGDGTRLSIL.

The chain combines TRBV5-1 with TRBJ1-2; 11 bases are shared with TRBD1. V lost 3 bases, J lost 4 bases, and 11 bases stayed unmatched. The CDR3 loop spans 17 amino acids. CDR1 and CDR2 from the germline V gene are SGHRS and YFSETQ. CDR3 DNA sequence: TGCGCCAGCAGCTGGACCGGGACAGGGGGGAGTTCCTATGGCTACACCTTC. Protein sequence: CASSWTGTGGSSYGYTF.

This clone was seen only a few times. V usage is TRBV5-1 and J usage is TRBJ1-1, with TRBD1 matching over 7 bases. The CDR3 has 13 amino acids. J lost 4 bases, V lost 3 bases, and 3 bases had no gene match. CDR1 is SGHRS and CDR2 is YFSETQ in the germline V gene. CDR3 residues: CASSSTGVTEAFF. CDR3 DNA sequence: TGCGCCAGCAGCTCCACAGGGGTCACTGAAGCTTTCTTT.

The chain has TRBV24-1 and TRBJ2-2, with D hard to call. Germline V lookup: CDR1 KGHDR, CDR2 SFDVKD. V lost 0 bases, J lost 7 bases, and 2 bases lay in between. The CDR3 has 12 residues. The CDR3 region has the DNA TGTGCCACCAGTGATTTGAGCGGGGAGCTGTTTTTT. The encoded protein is CATSDLSGELFF.

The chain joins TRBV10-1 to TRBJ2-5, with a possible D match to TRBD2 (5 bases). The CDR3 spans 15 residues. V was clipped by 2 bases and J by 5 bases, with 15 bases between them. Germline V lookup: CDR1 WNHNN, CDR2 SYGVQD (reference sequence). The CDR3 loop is CASSEVSRPGETQYF. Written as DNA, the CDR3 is TGCGCCAGCAGTGAGGTGTCCAGGCCGGGGGAGACCCAGTACTTC.